This entry lists 22 T cell receptor beta chains sequenced from one sample in a study of shared clonotypes between healthy human individuals. Some clones are missing from TCRdb's copy, which holds only in-frame ones; the method was immunoSEQ multiplex PCR. The sample records 2 million to 2.5 million clones, approximately 90% being singletons. Sequencing was done on a sample of naive CD4+ T cells from PBMCs. The subset here: CD45RA+ positively selected. These receptors were collected from a man aged 18 to 29 in good health. Some clones in this sample may be carry-over from other donors' samples.

The chain is built from TRBV2 and TRBJ2-5, with D perhaps TRBD1 or TRBD2 (5 bases each). The CDR3 extends over 13 amino acids. The germline V and J ends were trimmed by 9 bases and 5 bases, with 16 bases remaining between them. The germline CDR1 and CDR2 sequences are SNHLY and FYNNEI. The CDR3 DNA sequence: TGTGCCAGTACGGGTGTTCGGGGCGAGACCCAGTACTTC. Protein product: CASTGVRGETQYF.

The chain is built from TRBV28 and TRBJ2-5; 7 bases are shared with TRBD1. The length of the CDR3 is 15 residues. Unmatched junction bases numbered 8, after V lost 6 bases and J lost 1 base. Germline V lookup: CDR1 MDHEN, CDR2 SYDVKM. The CDR3 loop is CASRPRDRAQETQYF. The CDR3 DNA is TGTGCCAGCAGACCCCGTGACAGGGCCCAAGAGACCCAGTACTTC.

Notes on this clone: This sample includes further DNA sequences coding for the same CDR3. The V call is TRBV7-9, the J call TRBJ2-7; a weak D match, TRBD1 (5 bases). V was trimmed by 2 bases and J by 4 bases, leaving 9 bases between them. This CDR3 spans 13 amino acids. Germline values: CDR1 SEHNR, CDR2 FQNEAQ (reference sequence). The CDR3 coding sequence is TGTGCCAGCAGCTTACGTCAGGGTTACGAGCAGTACTTC. Translating it yields CASSLRQGYEQYF.

The genes are TRBV6-6 and TRBJ1-5; 9 nucleotides match TRBD1. The ends lost 6 bases at V and 6 bases at J; junction bases unmatched: 12. This CDR3 contains 16 residues. Germline CDR1 reads MNHNY; CDR2 reads SVGAGI (reference sequence). CDR3 nucleotide sequence: TGTGCCAGCAGCACCAGACAGGGGGAAGACTCTCAGCCCCAGCATTTT. Translating it yields CASSTRQGEDSQPQHF.

The rearrangement links TRBV7-9 to TRBJ2-7; the D is unclear. Germline-derived CDR1 and CDR2 are SEHNR and FQNEAQ (reference sequence). CDR3 length: 14 amino acids. V was clipped by 0 bases and J by 4 bases, with 10 bases between them. This CDR3 is CASSLASPGYEQYF. The CDR3 DNA reads as TGTGCCAGCAGCTTAGCGTCCCCCGGGTACGAGCAGTACTTC.

CDR3 region: CASSLGLSPTDTQYF. The CDR3 nucleotides are TGTGCCAGCAGCTTAGGTCTATCCCCCACAGATACGCAGTATTTT. The chain employs TRBV7-7 and TRBJ2-3; D ambiguous. The V end lost 1 base, the J end lost 2 bases, and 10 bases lay between the germline ends. This CDR3 has 15 residues. Germline CDR1 SSHAT, CDR2 FNYEAQ (reference sequence). The variable domain in full, completed from reference TRBV7-7 and TRBJ2-3, reads GAGVSQSPRYKVTKRGQDVTLRCDPISSHATLYWYQQALGQGPEFLTYFNYEAQPDKSGLPSDRFSAERPEGSISTLTIQRTEQRDSAMYRCASSLGLSPTDTQYFGPGTRLTVL.

This clone was picked up one time. This rearrangement joins TRBV6-1 to TRBJ2-1; D gene unclear. V was trimmed by 2 bases and J by 10 bases, leaving 12 bases between them. The CDR3 covers 13 residues. Per the germline V gene, CDR1 is MNHNS and CDR2 is SASEGT. CDR3 sequence: CASSERLFGEQFF. The CDR3 DNA sequence: TGTGCCAGCAGTGAAAGGCTATTCGGCGAGCAGTTCTTC.

In its sample, this clone was seen once. V gene TRBV19 combines with J gene TRBJ1-5, with TRBD1 as a possible D gene (6 bases). CDR3 size: 15 residues. Germline V gene lookup returns CDR1 LNHDA and CDR2 SQIVND (reference sequence). The V end was cut by 3 bases, the J end by 3 bases, with 12 bases between. CDR3 nucleotide sequence: TGTGCCAGTAGTATCCTGGACAGCTTCAATCAGCCCCAGCATTTT. Translation gives CASSILDSFNQPQHF.

This clone was detected only a few times. The chain recombines TRBV2 with TRBJ2-7; D is possibly TRBD1 (5 bases). This CDR3 region has 14 residues. V lost 2 bases, J lost 3 bases, and 11 bases lay in between. Germline values: CDR1 SNHLY, CDR2 FYNNEI. The CDR3 DNA is TGTGCCAGCAGTGAACAAGGGGAAGGCTACGAGCAGTACTTC. Its translation is CASSEQGEGYEQYF. Based on the CDR3 plus reference TRBV2 and TRBJ2-7, the full variable domain is EPEVTQTPSHQVTQMGQEVILRCVPISNHLYFYWYRQILGQKVEFLVSFYNNEISEKSEIFDDQFSVERPDGSNFTLKIRSTKLEDSAMYFCASSEQGEGYEQYFGPGTRLTVT.

The chain employs TRBV5-1 and TRBJ2-3, with D maybe TRBD2 (6 bases). CDR3 length equals 16 residues. With 4 bases removed from V and 3 bases from J, the gap between germline ends came to 18 bases. Germline lookup yields CDR1 SGHRS and CDR2 YFSETQ. The CDR3 is CASSPTSTRGTDTQYF. CDR3 in DNA: TGCGCCAGCAGCCCTACTAGCACCCGAGGGACAGATACGCAGTATTTT.

As regards this clone: This sample includes further DNA sequences coding for the same CDR3. V gene TRBV12-5 combines with J gene TRBJ2-3, with D maybe TRBD2 (6 bases). V was clipped by 0 bases and J by 6 bases, with 7 bases between them. The CDR3 has 13 residues. The germline CDR1 and CDR2 sequences are LGHNT and FRNRAP. The CDR3 coding sequence is TGTGCTAGTGGTTTGGTCGGAGGGGATACGCAGTATTTT. Its translation: CASGLVGGDTQYF.

The chain employs TRBV7-8 and TRBJ2-7; no definite D call. Germline V gene data show CDR1 as SGHVS and CDR2 as FQNEAQ. V was trimmed by 5 bases and J by 3 bases, leaving 14 bases between them. The CDR3 extends over 14 amino acids. This CDR3 reads CASSPGRSGYEQYF. CDR3 bases: TGTGCCAGCAGCCCCGGACGGTCAGGCTACGAGCAGTACTTC. The complete variable domain, with remaining parts taken from reference TRBV7-8 and TRBJ2-7, reads GAGVSQSPRYKVAKRGQDVALRCDPISGHVSLFWYQQALGQGPEFLTYFQNEAQLDKSGLPSDRFFAERPEGSVSTLKIQRTQQEDSAVYLCASSPGRSGYEQYFGPGTRLTVT.

This chain uses TRBV19 with TRBJ1-4; D uncertain. The V gene lost 3 bases and the J gene lost 7 bases, with 12 bases spanning the gap. CDR1 and CDR2 (germline): LNHDA, SQIVND (reference sequence). This CDR3 has 14 amino acids. CDR3 nucleotide sequence: TGTGCCAGTAGTATTGAAACCGCTGGTGAAAAACTGTTTTTT. Translation gives CASSIETAGEKLFF. The complete variable domain, with remaining parts taken from reference TRBV19 and TRBJ1-4, reads DGGITQSPKYLFRKEGQNVTLSCEQNLNHDAMYWYRQDPGQGLRLIYYSQIVNDFQKGDIAEGYSVSREKKESFPLTVTSAQKNPTAFYLCASSIETAGEKLFFGSGTQLSVL.

This chain's CDR3 is CASSLGSVRFTDTQYF. The CDR3 coding sequence is TGCGCCAGCAGCTTGGGTTCGGTCCGCTTCACAGATACGCAGTATTTT. The rearrangement uses TRBV5-1 and TRBJ2-3; D is unclear. The length of the CDR3 is 16 residues. Per the germline V gene, CDR1 is SGHRS and CDR2 is YFSETQ. Trimming pared 0 bases from V and 2 bases from J, leaving 13 bases between.

Turning to this clone: Distinct nucleotide sequences in the sample also encode this CDR3. The chain recombines TRBV18 with TRBJ2-3; D is unresolved. The V gene lost 0 bases and the J gene lost 5 bases, with 3 bases spanning the gap. The CDR3 has 12 residues. Germline CDR1 KGHSH, CDR2 LQKENI. CDR3 residues: CASSPPGDTQYF. The CDR3 DNA follows: TGTGCCAGCTCACCACCGGGAGATACGCAGTATTTT.

The chain couples TRBV15 to TRBJ2-1; 9 positions agree with TRBD1. The CDR3 consists of 15 residues. V was clipped by 2 bases and J by 7 bases; unmatched bases: 6. Germline CDR1 reads LNHNV; CDR2 reads YYDKDF (reference sequence). CDR3 sequence (DNA): TGTGCCACCAGCAGACTACAGGGGGCGGGAAATGAGCAGTTCTTC. Its protein product is CATSRLQGAGNEQFF.

This chain connects TRBV7-2 to TRBJ2-7; perhaps TRBD2 as D (5 bases). Trimming removed 8 bases at V and 2 bases at J, with 19 bases between. The CDR3 sequence is 15 residues long. The germline CDR1 and CDR2 sequences are SGHTA and FQGNSA. CDR3 sequence: CASRLGEGITYEQYF. DNA of the CDR3: TGTGCCAGCCGACTGGGTGAGGGCATTACCTACGAGCAGTACTTC.

The gene calls are TRBV7-2 and TRBJ1-4; TRBD1 aligns across 8 bases. Germline V CDR1 and CDR2: SGHTA, FQGNSA. The CDR3 loop spans 14 amino acids. Trimming at V came to 5 bases and at J to 8 bases, leaving 7 bases not matched to a gene. In DNA, the CDR3 is TGTGCCAGCAGCCCGACAGGGGCGAGAGAAAAACTGTTTTTT. It codes for CASSPTGAREKLFF.

Comment on this clone: The same CDR3 is also encoded by other DNA sequences in this sample. V and J are TRBV11-3 and TRBJ1-1, with D maybe TRBD1 (5 bases). The germline V and J ends were trimmed by 5 bases and 5 bases, with 12 bases remaining between them. The CDR3 loop spans 13 amino acids. Germline V gene sequence: CDR1 SGHNT, CDR2 YENEEA. The chain's CDR3 is CASSLEAGTEAFF. CDR3 in DNA: TGTGCCAGCAGCCTTGAAGCAGGGACTGAAGCTTTCTTT.

The J gene is TRBJ2-2, the V gene TRBV7-3; tentatively, D is TRBD2 (6 bases). With 3 bases removed from V and 3 bases from J, the gap between germline ends came to 8 bases. The CDR3 consists of 14 residues. Germline CDR1 is SGHTA and CDR2 is FQGTGA. The CDR3 nucleotides read TGTGCCAGCAGCTTCGGGACTCACACCGGGGAGCTGTTTTTT. Its translation is CASSFGTHTGELFF. Looking up the rest from reference TRBV7-3 and TRBJ2-2 gives the full variable domain: GAGVSQTPSNKVTEKGKYVELRCDPISGHTALYWYRQSLGQGPEFLIYFQGTGAADDSGLPNDRFFAVRPEGSVSTLKIQRTERGDSAVYLCASSFGTHTGELFFGEGSRLTVL.

J is TRBJ2-7 and V is TRBV9; the D gene is possibly TRBD2 (6 bases). The CDR3 length is 17 residues. V lost 4 bases, J lost 5 bases, and 25 bases lay in between. CDR1 and CDR2 from the germline V gene are SGDLS and YYNGEE. The CDR3 protein is CASSRSLTGRDGDEQYF. CDR3 DNA: TGTGCCAGCAGCCGATCCCTCACGGGGCGGGATGGGGACGAGCAGTACTTC.

This chain joins TRBV4-1 and TRBJ1-1, with a tentative D call TRBD1 (6 bases). Germline assignment: CDR1 MGHRA and CDR2 YSYEKL. The length of the CDR3 is 15 residues. Trimming cost V 1 base and J 2 bases, with 11 bases left between them. As DNA, the CDR3 is TGCGCCAGCAGCCAAGCGGGGGCCGGAAACACTGAAGCTTTCTTT. Protein: CASSQAGAGNTEAFF.